This T cell receptor (beta chain) comes out of a study of cytotoxic CD8 clonotypes in ibrutinib-treated CLL. For the study at large: Response samples were drawn at a median of about eleven months of treatment, range 6 to 36. Study results and caveats: Treatment left the uncommon public clonotypes either contracted or stable in frequency.

For TCR beta libraries, roughly 2.2 micrograms of genomic DNA were obtained from cryopreserved PBMCs. J was trimmed by 5 bases and V by 1 base; bases with no gene match: 3. The germline V gene encodes CDR1 LNHDA and CDR2 SQIVND (reference sequence). This CDR3 is built from 16 residues. A note on this clone: Antigen: not known.

The targeted sequencing depth was 1 in 200,000 to 1 in 1 million T cells. Repertoires were generated with immunoSEQ multiplex PCR, while TCRdb's copy carries only in-frame clones and drops some. The sample comprises about 28,000 clones, around three fifths of which are singletons, and less than 15% rests with the top ten. Material: PBMCs, obtained before ibrutinib treatment. The TCR was taken from a human donor with chronic lymphocytic leukemia. This chain connects TRBV19 to TRBJ1-5; TRBD1 matches 12 bases. For the CDR3, the DNA is TGTGCCAGTAGTATAGGGGACAGGGGGCTCTATCAGCCCCAGCATTTT. Its translation is CASSIGDRGLYQPQHF.